The subject of this entry is one TCR beta chain. The CDR3 length is 13 residues. V dropped 5 bases and J dropped 4; count of bases not matched to a gene: 5. Germline V lookup: CDR1 MDHEN, CDR2 SYDVKM. This sample stems from a study of T cells in localized non-small cell lung cancer. TCRdb keeps only in-frame clones here, not all; method: immunoSEQ multiplex PCR. The table lists roughly 50,000 clones, approximately 89% of them singletons, with about 20% in the top ten. Sequenced material: peripheral blood, taken before any cancer treatment. The rearrangement links TRBV28 to TRBJ2-7, with TRBD1 matching over 7 bases. The receptor's source is a man between 40 and 70 years old with stage I lung adenocarcinoma. The CDR3 sequence: CASSETGPYEQYF. The CDR3 DNA follows: TGTGCCAGCAGTGAGACAGGGCCATACGAGCAGTACTTC.